This TCR beta chain was retrieved from a study of tumor-infiltrating lymphocytes in primary liver carcinoma. The source material, roughly 18-33 mg of unsorted bulk tissue, was used to co-extract RNA and DNA. Worth noting for this clonotype: At one of its ends the junction is not consistent with the germline gene, which may arise from a read error.

cDNA specific to TCR beta was made from around 450 ng of total RNA, with a constant-region primer employed for priming. Nested multiplex PCR, run for three rounds with slightly modified ARM-PCR, yielded TCR beta libraries. TRBV1-TRBV30 forward and Cbeta reverse primers drove the first two approximately 11-cycle rounds. Using its own MiXCR run on the multiplex PCR reads, TCRdb lists one record per CDR3 protein. This repertoire shows tens of thousands of distinct CDR3 sequences, around 77% found once; its top ten account for around 22%. This CDR3 is 15 amino acids long. Germline V gene sequence: CDR1 SGHAT, CDR2 FQNNGV.

The chain uses TRBV11-2 and TRBJ2-1; D is possibly TRBD1 or TRBD2 (5 bases each). The TCR comes from a man aged 35 to 55 with primary liver carcinoma and hepatitis B virus infection. The sample consisted of liver tumor tissue from sampling region 5. Subset denoted: tumor region T5, tumor centre. The chain's CDR3 is CANSLDLGTYKEQFF. The CDR3 DNA reads TGTGCCAACAGCTTAGATCTTGGGACCTACAAAGAGCAGTTCTTC.